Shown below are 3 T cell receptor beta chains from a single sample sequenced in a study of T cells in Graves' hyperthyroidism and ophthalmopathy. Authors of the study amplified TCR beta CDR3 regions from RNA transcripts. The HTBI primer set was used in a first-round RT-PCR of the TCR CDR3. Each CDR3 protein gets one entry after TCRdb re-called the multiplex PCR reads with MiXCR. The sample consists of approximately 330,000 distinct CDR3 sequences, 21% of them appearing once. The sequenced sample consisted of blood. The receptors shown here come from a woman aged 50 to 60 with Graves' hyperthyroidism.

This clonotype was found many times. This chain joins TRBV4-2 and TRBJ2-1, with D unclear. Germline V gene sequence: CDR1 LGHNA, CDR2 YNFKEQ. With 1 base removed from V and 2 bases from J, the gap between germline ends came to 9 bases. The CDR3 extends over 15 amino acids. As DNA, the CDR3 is TGTGCCAGCAGCCAAGCAGCGATGACCTACAATGAGCAGTTCTTC. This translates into CASSQAAMTYNEQFF.

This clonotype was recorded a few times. The CDR3 sequence: CSARPISGTANEQFF. In DNA, the CDR3 is TGCAGTGCTAGACCTATCTCCGGGACCGCGAATGAGCAGTTCTTC. J is TRBJ2-1 and V is TRBV20-1; D tentatively reads TRBD1 or TRBD2 (5 bases each). The germline V gene encodes CDR1 DFQATT and CDR2 SNEGSKA (reference sequence). The germline V and J ends were trimmed by 2 bases and 7 bases, with 18 bases remaining between them. The CDR3 extends over 15 amino acids.

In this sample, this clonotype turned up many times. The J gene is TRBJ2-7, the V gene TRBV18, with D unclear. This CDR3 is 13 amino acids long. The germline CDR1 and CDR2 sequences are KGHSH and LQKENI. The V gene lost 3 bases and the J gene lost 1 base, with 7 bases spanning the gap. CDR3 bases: TGTGCCAGCTCACCCGACGCGTCCTACGAGCAGTACTTC. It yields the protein CASSPDASYEQYF. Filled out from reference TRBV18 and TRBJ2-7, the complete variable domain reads NAGVMQNPRHLVRRRGQEARLRCSPMKGHSHVYWYRQLPEEGLKFMVYLQKENIIDESGMPKERFSAEFPKEGPSILRIQQVVRGDSAAYFCASSPDASYEQYFGPGTRLTVT.